This T cell receptor beta chain was recovered during a study of T cell changes during pregnancy in multiple sclerosis. Here immunoSEQ multiplex PCR was the method, and the copy in TCRdb shows in-frame clones only, minus some. The sample lists over 60,000 clones; 70% to 90% were seen once. Germline values: CDR1 SEHNR, CDR2 FQNEAQ (reference sequence). The CDR3 runs to 16 residues. V was pared by 5 bases and J by 4 bases, with 20 bases between. The receptor comes from a female donor with multiple sclerosis, enrolled in a pregnancy study. This chain uses TRBV7-9 with TRBJ1-2, with D possibly being TRBD1 (5 bases). This sample comprised peripheral blood, obtained in the first trimester of pregnancy. The DNA of the CDR3 is TGTGCCAGCAGCGCGGGGACCCACGGTATGGGCTATGGCTACACCTTC. It specifies CASSAGTHGMGYGYTF.